Presented here are 25 T cell receptor beta chains from one specimen sequenced in a study of long-term antiretroviral therapy in people with HIV. Runs used v3.0 of the immunoSEQ assay and were done at survey level. Libraries were prepared by immunoSEQ multiplex PCR; TCRdb keeps only in-frame clonotypes and omits some of them. The profile covers some 33,000 clones, with 90% to 97% appearing a single time and approximately 2.5% taken by the ten largest. The input for sequencing was unsorted PBMCs, taken approximately 6.8 years after starting antiretroviral therapy. The receptors stem from a man aged 30 to 45 with HIV.

The V gene is TRBV19, the J gene TRBJ2-7; D is possibly TRBD1 (5 bases). CDR1 and CDR2 (germline): LNHDA, SQIVND (reference sequence). Trimming removed 6 bases from V and 5 bases from J, with 14 bases in between. The CDR3 consists of 13 residues. The CDR3 bases are TGTGCCAGTAGCTCCCAGGGCGGAAACGAGCAGTACTTC. Translated: CASSSQGGNEQYF.

This chain uses TRBV27 with TRBJ2-1; D uncertain. Deletions cut 1 base from V and 4 bases from J, with 5 bases between. Germline CDR1 MNHEY, CDR2 SMNVEV (reference sequence). The CDR3 spans 13 residues. CDR3 loop: CASSLFLYNEQFF. DNA of the CDR3: TGTGCCAGCAGTTTATTTCTATACAATGAGCAGTTCTTC.

The chain links TRBV4-3 to TRBJ2-7; TRBD1 matches at 9 bases. Germline CDR1 reads LGHNA; CDR2 reads YSLEER. This CDR3 has 17 residues. V dropped 0 bases and J dropped 3; count of bases not matched to a gene: 9. DNA of the CDR3: TGCGCCAGCAGCCAAGACCGAAAAACAGGGGGCAACTACGAGCAGTACTTC. Residues: CASSQDRKTGGNYEQYF.

The V gene is TRBV21-1, the J gene TRBJ2-7; the DNA was not used to check the table's D call, TRBD2. TRBV21-1 is labeled a pseudogene. The CDR3 spans 16 residues. The CDR3 sequence is CASSTPTPSFPYEQYF. The CDR3 DNA follows: TGTGCCAGCAGCACCCCGACTCCTTCCTTCCCCTACGAGCAGTACTTC.

The chain is built from TRBV18 and TRBJ2-7; possibly TRBD1 for D (6 bases). Per the germline V gene, CDR1 is KGHSH and CDR2 is LQKENI. Trimming shortened V by 1 base and J by 0 bases, and 10 bases separated the two germline ends. The CDR3 is 15 amino acids. The CDR3: CASSPRTDFSYEQYF. CDR3 nucleotide sequence: TGTGCCAGCTCACCACGGACAGACTTCTCCTACGAGCAGTACTTC.

The chain links TRBV27 to TRBJ1-4; D might be TRBD1 (5 bases). In germline, CDR1 is MNHEY, CDR2 SMNVEV (reference sequence). This CDR3 is built from 17 residues. Trimming stripped 6 bases from V and 7 bases from J, with 24 bases between. The CDR3 DNA follows: TGTGCCAGCAGACCTCTCAGCGGAGGGGTGTTACGTGAAAAACTGTTTTTT. Translated: CASRPLSGGVLREKLFF.

The J gene is TRBJ1-3, the V gene TRBV30; D possibly corresponds to TRBD1 (6 bases). Trimming took off 0 bases at V and 9 bases at J, with 18 bases between the two ends. The CDR3 spans 15 residues. Germline CDR1 reads GTSNPN; CDR2 reads SVGIG (reference sequence). CDR3 DNA: TGTGCCTGGAGTGTTAAGGTCGGGACATTCCCCACCATATATTTT. This sequence encodes CAWSVKVGTFPTIYF.

The chain joins TRBV30 to TRBJ2-6; 9 bases are shared with TRBD1. The CDR3 contains 17 residues. Per the germline V gene, CDR1 is GTSNPN and CDR2 is SVGIG (reference sequence). V trimming: 5 bases; J trimming: 2 bases; junction bases outside the gene matches: 10. This CDR3 is CAWQRDRVNTGANVLTF. CDR3 bases: TGTGCCTGGCAAAGGGACAGGGTAAACACTGGGGCCAACGTCCTGACTTTC.

The genes are TRBV5-1 and TRBJ2-1; D not resolved. This CDR3 spans 13 amino acids. V shed 1 base and J shed 4 bases, with 6 bases lying between them. CDR1 and CDR2 from the germline V gene are SGHRS and YFSETQ. DNA for the CDR3: TGCGCCAGCAGCTTGCTACAGTACAATGAGCAGTTCTTC. The encoded protein is CASSLLQYNEQFF.

This chain joins TRBV29-1 and TRBJ2-7, with D possibly being TRBD1 (5 bases). Germline CDR1 SQVTM, CDR2 ANQGSEA. The CDR3 contains 11 residues. Trimming shortened V by 5 bases and J by 2 bases, and 7 bases separated the two germline ends. This CDR3 reads CSVWTTYEQYF. The CDR3 DNA reads as TGCAGCGTTTGGACAACCTACGAGCAGTACTTC.

The chain is built from TRBV5-6 and TRBJ2-3; 8 bases agree with TRBD1. The V gene end was trimmed by 4 bases and the J gene end by 0 bases; junction bases not matched to a gene: 16. The CDR3 contains 19 residues. Germline V gives CDR1 SGHDT, CDR2 YYEEEE. CDR3 residues: CASSAPPGQGSTSTDTQYF. For the CDR3, the DNA is TGTGCCAGCAGCGCGCCCCCCGGACAGGGTTCAACTAGCACAGATACGCAGTATTTT.

This chain links TRBV13 with TRBJ1-1; no definite D call. From germline, CDR1 is PRHDT and CDR2 FYEKMQ (reference sequence). The CDR3 is made up of 15 amino acids. V lost 3 bases and J lost 2, with 13 bases in between. The CDR3 DNA follows: TGTGCCAGCAGCTTGGAGCGCCCGCAAAACACTGAAGCTTTCTTT. It yields the protein CASSLERPQNTEAFF.

V usage is TRBV6-5 and J usage is TRBJ2-2; no firm D call. Per the germline V gene, CDR1 is MNHEY and CDR2 is SVGAGI. The CDR3 covers 14 residues. The ends were cut back, 5 bases at V and 5 bases at J, with 12 bases in the middle. CDR3 region: CASSPTRGTGELFF. The CDR3 region has the DNA TGTGCCAGCAGTCCGACACGAGGTACCGGGGAGCTGTTTTTT.

The rearrangement links TRBV6-6 to TRBJ1-2, with D unclear. Trimming shortened V by 6 bases and J by 4 bases, and 12 bases separated the two germline ends. Germline loops: CDR1 MNHNY, CDR2 SVGAGI (reference sequence). This CDR3 is built from 13 residues. The CDR3 loop is CASSPSLSYGYTF. The CDR3, as DNA: TGTGCCAGCAGCCCCAGCCTGTCCTATGGCTACACCTTC.

This rearrangement joins TRBV7-9 to TRBJ2-7, with a weak D call TRBD1 (5 bases). This CDR3 has 16 amino acids. Trimming pared 5 bases from V and 0 bases from J, leaving 17 bases between. Germline V gives CDR1 SEHNR, CDR2 FQNEAQ (reference sequence). The DNA for the CDR3 is TGTGCCAGCAGCCCTAGGCCCCAGGGTAGCTCCTACGAGCAGTACTTC. This codes for CASSPRPQGSSYEQYF. The variable domain in full, completed from reference TRBV7-9 and TRBJ2-7, reads DTGVSQNPRHKITKRGQNVTFRCDPISEHNRLYWYRQTLGQGPEFLTYFQNEAQLEKSRLLSDRFSAERPKGSFSTLEIQRTEQGDSAMYLCASSPRPQGSSYEQYFGPGTRLTVT.

The rearrangement joins TRBV27 to TRBJ2-5, with a possible D match to TRBD2 (7 bases). The CDR3 totals 15 residues. Looked up from germline, CDR1 is MNHEY and CDR2 is SMNVEV (reference sequence). Trimming stripped 6 bases from V and 4 bases from J, with 18 bases between. CDR3 sequence reads: CASSLSAGARETQYF. The DNA of the CDR3 is TGTGCCAGCAGCCTTTCGGCGGGGGCTCGAGAGACCCAGTACTTC.

This chain uses TRBV15 with TRBJ1-1; 10 bases map to TRBD1. The germline gives CDR1 LNHNV, CDR2 YYDKDF (reference sequence). The V gene end was trimmed by 3 bases and the J gene end by 7 bases; junction bases not matched to a gene: 5. CDR3 size: 14 residues. The DNA of the CDR3 is TGTGCCACCAGCAGGGACAGGGGGGCTATTGAAGCTTTCTTT. Translated, it gives CATSRDRGAIEAFF.

The chain joins TRBV6-5 to TRBJ2-7; D ambiguous. V lost 5 bases and J 2 bases, leaving 7 bases between the germline ends. The CDR3 is 12 amino acids. CDR1 is MNHEY, CDR2 SVGAGI, per germline. The CDR3 reads CASSPDTYEQYF. In DNA, the CDR3 is TGTGCCAGCAGTCCCGACACCTACGAGCAGTACTTC.

The chain is built from TRBV29-1 and TRBJ2-3; 7 bases are shared with TRBD1. Germline loops: CDR1 SQVTM, CDR2 ANQGSEA. This CDR3 region has 13 residues. V lost 7 bases, J lost 7 bases, and 11 bases stayed unmatched. As DNA, the CDR3 is TGCAGCGCTATCGACAGGGAAGGAAATACGCAGTATTTT. It specifies CSAIDREGNTQYF.

The rearrangement links TRBV6-4 to TRBJ2-1; D unclear. Germline V gene lookup returns CDR1 MRHNA and CDR2 SNTAGT. The CDR3 is made up of 16 amino acids. Trimming cost V 6 bases and J 8 bases, with 23 bases left between them. CDR3 region: CASSRSGFTRPDEQFF. CDR3 coding DNA: TGTGCCAGCAGCCGGTCCGGGTTCACCCGCCCGGATGAGCAGTTCTTC.

The genes are TRBV9 and TRBJ2-3; no definite D call. Germline lookup yields CDR1 SGDLS and CDR2 YYNGEE. V shed 2 bases and J shed 1 base, with 5 bases lying between them. CDR3 size: 13 residues. This CDR3 reads CASSVQGTDTQYF. The CDR3 region has the DNA TGTGCCAGCAGCGTGCAAGGCACAGATACGCAGTATTTT.

This clone was counted a few times. V gene TRBV11-2 combines with J gene TRBJ2-2, with 10 bases aligning to TRBD2. Germline V lookup: CDR1 SGHAT, CDR2 FQNNGV. The V and J ends lost 4 bases and 2 bases, in that order; junction bases with no gene match: 13. There are 19 residues in the CDR3. The CDR3: CASSWTLAGNRRNTGELFF. CDR3 bases: TGTGCCAGCAGCTGGACACTAGCGGGGAACCGGAGAAACACCGGGGAGCTGTTTTTT.

V is TRBV19 and J is TRBJ2-7; the D gene is possibly TRBD2 (6 bases). Germline lookup yields CDR1 LNHDA and CDR2 SQIVND (reference sequence). The ends were cut back, 3 bases at V and 4 bases at J, with 19 bases in the middle. The CDR3 is 16 amino acids. CDR3: CASSIKGRGGPYEQYF. CDR3 coding DNA: TGTGCCAGTAGTATTAAAGGGCGGGGTGGTCCGTACGAGCAGTACTTC.

V is TRBV5-6 and J is TRBJ1-1; no clear D. Germline-derived CDR1 and CDR2 are SGHDT and YYEEEE. The CDR3 consists of 12 residues. V gave up 2 bases and J gave up 7 bases, with 9 bases separating them. The CDR3 is CASSLSLGEAFF. DNA for the CDR3: TGTGCCAGCAGCTTATCACTGGGTGAAGCTTTCTTT.

The chain employs TRBV6-5 and TRBJ1-5; 7 bases fit TRBD1. Germline CDR1 MNHEY, CDR2 SVGAGI. Trimming took 4 bases from V and 3 from J; bases not matched to a gene: 6. CDR3 length: 15 amino acids. Here the CDR3 DNA reads TGTGCCAGCAGTTCGACAGGGACCTCCAATCAGCCCCAGCATTTT. It is translated as CASSSTGTSNQPQHF.